The rows below give T cell receptor beta chains drawn from one sample of a study of siplizumab effects on memory and regulatory T cells. Libraries were prepared by immunoSEQ multiplex PCR; TCRdb keeps only in-frame clonotypes and omits some of them. The sample yields about 100,000 clones, 92% seen once. The sequenced sample was Tregs sorted from blood. These receptors were taken from a human donor in good health. Both conserved end residues are part of each CDR3. Each record gives: J gene, clone size, CDR3 length, V gene, D gene, CDR3 protein, CDR3 DNA. A D gene is named only where the DNA matches it firmly. Only part of the rows carry a size: once, few, many, or a class if the clone is expanded.

>TRBJ1-3|.|13|TRBV29-1|TRBD1
CSAMTGAGNTIYF
TGCAGCGCTATGACAGGGGCTGGAAACACCATATATTTT
>TRBJ1-6|.|14|TRBV6-5|TRBD1
CASSWGQYNSPLHF
TGTGCCAGCAGTTGGGGACAGTATAATTCACCCCTCCACTTT
>TRBJ1-2|.|13|TRBV27|TRBD1
CASRNRGYHGYTF
TGTGCCAGCAGAAACAGGGGATACCATGGCTACACCTTC
>TRBJ2-7|.|12|TRBV2|.
CASSLSSNEQYF
TGTGCCAGCAGCCTTTCCTCAAACGAGCAGTACTTC
>TRBJ2-1|.|16|TRBV18|TRBD2
CASSPSLAGGYNEQFF
TGTGCCAGCTCACCTTCCTTGGCGGGAGGTTACAATGAGCAGTTCTTC
>TRBJ1-5|few|14|TRBV19|.
CASNTGLRNQPQHF
TGTGCCAGTAATACAGGGCTTCGCAATCAGCCCCAGCATTTT
>TRBJ2-1|.|16|TRBV6-5|TRBD2
CASSYAGTSGLNEQFF
TGTGCCAGCAGTTACGCCGGGACTAGCGGGTTAAATGAGCAGTTCTTC
>TRBJ1-3|.|15|TRBV7-8|.
CASSLSQGFGNTIYF
TGTGCCAGCAGCCTCTCCCAGGGATTCGGAAACACCATATATTTT
>TRBJ2-7|.|13|TRBV2|.
CASSHRDFYEQYF
TGTGCCAGCAGCCATCGGGACTTCTACGAGCAGTACTTC
>TRBJ1-2|.|13|TRBV10-3|TRBD1
CAISPTGEGGYTF
TGTGCCATCAGCCCCACAGGGGAAGGTGGCTACACCTTC
>TRBJ2-7|.|16|TRBV6-1|TRBD2
CASSESPSGRLYEQYF
TGTGCCAGCAGTGAAAGCCCTAGCGGGAGATTGTACGAGCAGTACTTC
>TRBJ2-1|.|11|TRBV7-9|.
CASANVDEQFF
TGTGCCAGCGCTAATGTGGATGAGCAGTTCTTC
>TRBJ2-1|.|14|TRBV5-4|TRBD2
CASSSGLAYNEQFF
TGTGCCAGCAGCTCGGGACTAGCGTACAATGAGCAGTTCTTC
>TRBJ1-5|.|15|TRBV2|TRBD1
CASRPGTGVGQPQHF
TGTGCCAGCAGACCCGGGACAGGGGTTGGTCAGCCCCAGCATTTT
>TRBJ2-5|.|15|TRBV6-1|TRBD2
CASTSSGRYQETQYF
TGTGCCAGCACTTCTAGCGGGAGGTACCAAGAGACCCAGTACTTC
>TRBJ2-3|.|13|TRBV7-3|TRBD1
CASSLQGADTQYF
TGTGCCAGCAGCTTACAGGGGGCAGATACGCAGTATTTT
>TRBJ2-2|.|12|TRBV6-6|.
CASSRGVEELFF
TGTGCCAGCAGCCGGGGAGTGGAGGAGCTGTTTTTT
>TRBJ2-7|.|14|TRBV6-1|.
CASSAGDRRYEQYF
TGTGCCAGCAGTGCTGGGGACCGCCGCTACGAGCAGTACTTC
>TRBJ2-7|.|17|TRBV14|.
CASSQEAGGTLSYEQYF
TGTGCCAGCAGCCAAGAGGCCGGCGGGACACTCTCCTACGAGCAGTACTTC
>TRBJ2-4|.|15|TRBV7-9|TRBD1
CASSRPGTAKNIQYF
TGTGCCAGCAGCAGACCCGGGACAGCTAAAAACATTCAGTACTTC
>TRBJ1-4|.|16|TRBV5-1|.
CASSLDVGRVGEKLFF
TGCGCCAGCAGCCTGGATGTCGGGAGGGTTGGAGAAAAACTGTTTTTT
>TRBJ2-7|.|14|TRBV18|.
CASSPVADLGEQYF
TGTGCCAGCTCACCCGTGGCGGACCTTGGGGAGCAGTACTTC
>TRBJ2-1|once|14|TRBV9|.
CASSPGTRYNEQFF
TGTGCCAGCAGCCCTGGGACCCGCTACAATGAGCAGTTCTTC
>TRBJ1-2|.|8|TRBV6-1|.
CAVRVDTF
TGTGCCGTCCGAGTTGACACCTTC
>TRBJ2-3|.|12|TRBV11-2|.
CASSSQGYTQYF
TGTGCCAGCAGCAGTCAGGGGTATACGCAGTATTTT
>TRBJ2-1|.|15|TRBV14|.
CASSLGSSSYNEQFF
TGTGCCAGCAGCCTTGGGTCCAGCTCCTACAATGAGCAGTTCTTC
>TRBJ2-7|once|12|TRBV19|TRBD2
CASSTAGGEQYF
TGTGCCAGTAGTACGGCGGGAGGCGAGCAGTACTTC
>TRBJ2-4|once|14|TRBV18|.
CASSPAIAKNIQYF
TGTGCCAGCTCACCTGCGATAGCCAAAAACATTCAGTACTTC
>TRBJ2-1|.|15|TRBV29-1|TRBD2
CSVGIGRPLYNEQFF
TGCAGCGTTGGAATCGGGAGGCCCCTCTACAATGAGCAGTTCTTC
>TRBJ2-7|.|12|TRBV2|.
CASRLQIYEQYF
TGTGCCAGCAGACTGCAGATCTACGAGCAGTACTTC
>TRBJ2-1|.|14|TRBV2|TRBD2
CASSGLVNYNEQFF
TGTGCCAGCAGCGGACTAGTAAACTACAATGAGCAGTTCTTC
>TRBJ2-2|once|15|TRBV14|TRBD2
CASSPAGGRTGELFF
TGTGCCAGCAGCCCGGCGGGAGGACGCACCGGGGAGCTGTTTTTT
>TRBJ1-2|.|15|TRBV2|TRBD1
CASSGDSPNGYGYTF
TGTGCCAGCAGTGGGGACAGCCCAAACGGATATGGCTACACCTTC
>TRBJ2-6|.|13|TRBV5-8|.
CASSFSGANVLTF
TGTGCCAGCAGCTTTTCTGGGGCCAACGTCCTGACTTTC
>TRBJ2-3|.|15|TRBV6-1|.
CASIVVADNTDTQYF
TGTGCCAGCATCGTCGTGGCAGACAACACAGATACGCAGTATTTT
>TRBJ2-3|.|15|TRBV11-2|.
CASSLGTPSTDTQYF
TGTGCCAGCAGCTTGGGGACACCTAGCACAGATACGCAGTATTTT
>TRBJ1-4|.|14|TRBV28|TRBD1
CASRTGGEWEKLFF
TGTGCCAGCAGGACAGGGGGAGAGTGGGAAAAACTGTTTTTT
>TRBJ2-1|.|14|TRBV18|.
CASSPQSQGYEQFF
TGTGCCAGCTCACCGCAAAGCCAGGGCTATGAGCAGTTCTTC
>TRBJ1-2|.|16|TRBV6-1|.
CASSEVQTVASYGYTF
TGTGCCAGCAGTGAAGTCCAGACAGTGGCCAGTTATGGCTACACCTTC
>TRBJ1-2|.|13|TRBV7-6|.
CASSLVGQYGYTF
TGTGCCAGCAGCTTAGTTGGGCAGTATGGCTACACCTTC
>TRBJ2-7|.|11|TRBV4-2|.
CASQGPGEQYF
TGTGCCAGCCAGGGACCAGGTGAGCAGTACTTC
>TRBJ1-5|.|15|TRBV28|.
CASRAGDTGNQPQHF
TGTGCCAGCAGGGCAGGGGATACCGGCAATCAGCCCCAGCATTTT